These 24 T cell receptor beta chains were sequenced from one sample in a study of shared clonotypes between healthy human individuals. Profiling relied on immunoSEQ multiplex PCR, and the TCRdb table lists in-frame clones only, not all of them. The sample has some 1 million clones, roughly 80% seen once; the top ten hold about 1.5%. Sequencing input: memory CD4+ T cells sorted from blood. Stated subset: CD45RA-negative fraction. The receptors were gathered from a man aged 18 to 30 in good health.

Only one count was recorded for this clone. The chain combines TRBV18 with TRBJ1-3, with D possibly matching TRBD1 (6 bases). V shed 3 bases and J shed 2 bases, with 8 bases lying between them. Germline lookup yields CDR1 KGHSH and CDR2 LQKENI. This CDR3 has 14 residues. Here the CDR3 reads CASSPDSTGNTIYF. The CDR3 coding sequence is TGTGCCAGCTCACCGGACAGCACTGGAAACACCATATATTTT.

CDR3 DNA: TGTGCCAGCACTCAAGCGGCGGGGAGGGGCAATCAGCCCCAGCATTTT. As protein: CASTQAAGRGNQPQHF. J is TRBJ1-5 and V is TRBV28; D gene uncertain. V lost 7 bases and J 2 bases, leaving 18 bases between the germline ends. This CDR3 is built from 16 residues. CDR1 MDHEN and CDR2 SYDVKM come from the germline V gene.

V and J are TRBV9 and TRBJ2-1; D perhaps matches TRBD2 (5 bases). Trimming took off 0 bases at V and 11 bases at J, with 9 bases between the two ends. The CDR3 totals 12 residues. Germline V CDR1 and CDR2: SGDLS, YYNGEE. The CDR3 protein is CASSVVSGQQFF. In DNA, the CDR3 is TGTGCCAGCAGCGTAGTCAGCGGCCAGCAGTTCTTC.

The gene calls are TRBV15 and TRBJ2-1; tentatively, D is TRBD1 (5 bases). Per the germline V gene, CDR1 is LNHNV and CDR2 is YYDKDF (reference sequence). Trimming took off 0 bases at V and 6 bases at J, with 12 bases between the two ends. The CDR3 runs to 15 residues. The CDR3 reads CATSRDQGRGNEQFF. Here the CDR3 DNA reads TGTGCCACCAGCAGAGATCAGGGTAGAGGCAATGAGCAGTTCTTC.

The chain is built from TRBV9 and TRBJ1-1; TRBD1 aligns across 8 bases. Per germline, CDR1 SGDLS and CDR2 YYNGEE. The CDR3 runs to 16 residues. Germline trimming cut 0 bases from V and 6 bases from J; bases unmatched to any gene: 10. The DNA of the CDR3 is TGTGCCAGCAGCGTAGCTCCACAGGGGGAATGGGCTGAAGCTTTCTTT. Protein product: CASSVAPQGEWAEAFF.

This clone was observed a handful of times. The same CDR3 arises from other DNA sequences in this sample as well. The genes are TRBV5-4 and TRBJ1-2; TRBD1 matches 10 bases. The junction had 5 bases not matched to a gene; V was cut back by 5 bases and J by 4 bases. CDR1 and CDR2 from the germline V gene are SGHNT and YYREEE (reference sequence). This CDR3 has 14 amino acids. The CDR3 spells CASRPDRGPYGYTF. The CDR3 region has the DNA TGTGCCAGCAGGCCCGACAGGGGGCCCTATGGCTACACCTTC.

A remark on this clone: Other DNA sequences in the sample encode the same CDR3. The chain employs TRBV5-1 and TRBJ2-3; maybe TRBD1 (6 bases). With 4 bases removed from V and 2 bases from J, the gap between germline ends came to 14 bases. Germline assignment: CDR1 SGHRS and CDR2 YFSETQ. This CDR3 is 15 amino acids long. CDR3 residues: CASSVAGDITDTQYF. The CDR3 DNA is TGCGCCAGCAGCGTAGCAGGGGACATCACAGATACGCAGTATTTT.

The chain links TRBV5-3 to TRBJ1-5; D is unresolved. TRBV5-3 counts as an open reading frame of uncertain function. V was pared by 9 bases and J by 4 bases, with 17 bases between. The CDR3 sequence is 14 residues long. In nucleotides, the CDR3 is TGTGCCATCCCGGCCCCGGACCCTAATCAGCCCCAGCATTTT. Its translation: CAIPAPDPNQPQHF.

The rearrangement uses TRBV7-8 and TRBJ2-3; 13 positions match TRBD2. In germline, CDR1 is SGHVS, CDR2 FQNEAQ. CDR3 length: 16 amino acids. The junction had 5 bases not matched to a gene; V was cut back by 5 bases and J by 3 bases. CDR3: CASSRLAGGGTDTQYF. CDR3 bases: TGTGCCAGCAGCCGACTAGCGGGAGGAGGAACAGATACGCAGTATTTT.

The chain employs TRBV10-3 and TRBJ2-1, with D perhaps given as TRBD1 or TRBD2 (5 bases each). Per germline, CDR1 ENHRY and CDR2 SYGVKD. The CDR3 runs to 11 residues. Trimming cost V 8 bases and J 7 bases, with 9 bases left between them. The CDR3 DNA is TGTGCCATCGGGGACGGTAATGAGCAGTTCTTC. Protein sequence: CAIGDGNEQFF.

V and J are TRBV2 and TRBJ2-1; no clear D. Germline V CDR1 and CDR2: SNHLY, FYNNEI. V was shortened by 11 bases and J by 4 bases, with 12 bases between the two germline ends. The CDR3 runs 12 residues. CDR3 sequence (DNA): TGTGCCGCCTCCGTGCTTTACAATGAGCAGTTCTTC. Amino acids: CAASVLYNEQFF.

V is TRBV19 and J is TRBJ1-2; D may be TRBD1 (5 bases). Germline CDR1 reads LNHDA; CDR2 reads SQIVND (reference sequence). The CDR3 totals 14 residues. The ends were cut back, 7 bases at V and 1 base at J, with 13 bases in the middle. The CDR3 DNA sequence: TGTGCCAGTACCGTCCCAGGGAGTAACTATGGCTACACCTTC. Amino acids: CASTVPGSNYGYTF.

This sequence joins TRBV5-1 and TRBJ2-3, with D possibly being TRBD2 (5 bases). This CDR3 has 16 amino acids. Germline lookup yields CDR1 SGHRS and CDR2 YFSETQ. The V end was cut by 0 bases, the J end by 0 bases, with 11 bases between. This CDR3 is CASSLGRASSTDTQYF. DNA of the CDR3: TGCGCCAGCAGCTTGGGGCGGGCCTCTAGCACAGATACGCAGTATTTT.

This clone has a single count. This sequence joins TRBV19 and TRBJ2-7; TRBD2 matches at 7 bases. The CDR3 length is 13 residues. Germline V gene sequence: CDR1 LNHDA, CDR2 SQIVND (reference sequence). Unmatched junction bases numbered 2, after V lost 6 bases and J lost 0 bases. The CDR3 DNA reads TGTGCCAGTAGGCCTAGCGGCTCCTACGAGCAGTACTTC. Encoded protein: CASRPSGSYEQYF.

The chain couples TRBV10-1 to TRBJ2-1; TRBD1 matches 8 bases. Germline-derived CDR1 and CDR2 are WNHNN and SYGVQD (reference sequence). Trimming cost V 0 bases and J 12 bases; bases outside gene matches: 4. The CDR3 consists of 13 residues. CDR3 residues: CASSESMTGAQFF. DNA for the CDR3: TGCGCCAGCAGTGAGTCTATGACAGGGGCGCAGTTCTTC.

The chain employs TRBV11-2 and TRBJ2-1; 12 bases match TRBD2. The CDR3 contains 17 residues. V gave up 2 bases and J gave up 5 bases; unmatched junction bases: 7. Germline assignment: CDR1 SGHAT and CDR2 FQNNGV. CDR3 sequence: CASSLTLTSGGHNEQFF. As DNA, the CDR3 is TGTGCCAGCAGCTTAACCCTGACTAGCGGGGGCCACAATGAGCAGTTCTTC.

CDR3 bases: TGTGCCAGCAGTGCCGGGACAGGGACCAAAAACATTCAGTACTTC. This encodes CASSAGTGTKNIQYF. J is TRBJ2-4 and V is TRBV27, with 9 positions matching TRBD1. CDR3 length: 15 amino acids. The germline V gene has CDR1 MNHEY and CDR2 SMNVEV (reference sequence). Germline trimming cut 5 bases from V and 2 bases from J; bases unmatched to any gene: 4.

The rearrangement joins TRBV10-3 to TRBJ2-1, with TRBD1 matching 8 bases. The trim removed 2 bases at V and 0 bases at J, leaving 6 bases unmatched. This CDR3 has 17 residues. Looked up from germline, CDR1 is ENHRY and CDR2 is SYGVKD. The CDR3 protein is CAISEATGQGSYNEQFF. As DNA, the CDR3 is TGTGCCATCAGTGAGGCCACAGGACAGGGCTCCTACAATGAGCAGTTCTTC.

This sequence joins TRBV9 and TRBJ1-3; no clear D. The CDR3 contains 14 residues. Germline loops: CDR1 SGDLS, CDR2 YYNGEE. The V and J ends lost 3 bases and 3 bases respectively, with 10 bases between them. In DNA, the CDR3 is TGTGCCAGCAGCGAAGAGTGGGGTGGAAACACCATATATTTT. As protein: CASSEEWGGNTIYF.

The chain combines TRBV7-9 with TRBJ2-7; D is unresolved. V shed 5 bases and J shed 3 bases, with 8 bases lying between them. Looked up from germline, CDR1 is SEHNR and CDR2 is FQNEAQ (reference sequence). The CDR3 length is 12 residues. In nucleotides, the CDR3 is TGTGCCAGCAGCGCCATAAACTACGAGCAGTACTTC. Protein sequence: CASSAINYEQYF.

This clone occurred once. The gene calls are TRBV5-1 and TRBJ1-2; possibly TRBD1 for D (5 bases). V was pared by 4 bases and J by 5 bases, with 15 bases between. Germline loops: CDR1 SGHRS, CDR2 YFSETQ. This CDR3 contains 14 residues. This CDR3 reads CASSPTRGGYGYTF. The CDR3 DNA sequence: TGCGCCAGCAGCCCAACCCGGGGGGGGTATGGCTACACCTTC.

The rearrangement links TRBV6-6 to TRBJ2-7, with D unclear. V lost 4 bases, J lost 5 bases, and 9 bases lay in between. CDR1 MNHNY and CDR2 SVGAGI come from the germline V gene (reference sequence). The CDR3 is made up of 12 amino acids. CDR3 residues: CASSLRPDEQYF. As DNA, the CDR3 is TGTGCCAGCAGTTTACGGCCCGACGAGCAGTACTTC.

This clone was seen once. CDR3 amino acids: CASSALDRGSGGELFF. The CDR3 DNA reads as TGTGCCAGCAGCGCCCTCGACAGGGGATCGGGCGGGGAGCTGTTTTTT. V gene TRBV9 combines with J gene TRBJ2-2; 8 positions match TRBD1. Trimming cost V 3 bases and J 7 bases; bases outside gene matches: 11. The germline V gene has CDR1 SGDLS and CDR2 YYNGEE. CDR3 length: 16 residues.

V usage is TRBV4-1 and J usage is TRBJ2-7; D not resolved. Germline lookup yields CDR1 MGHRA and CDR2 YSYEKL. V was trimmed by 1 base and J by 0 bases, leaving 13 bases between them. This CDR3 has 16 amino acids. CDR3 amino acids: CASSQGFGRTSYEQYF. The CDR3 bases are TGCGCCAGCAGCCAAGGTTTTGGCAGGACCTCCTACGAGCAGTACTTC.